This entry features one T cell receptor (beta chain) sequence. This clone was detected once. No antigen is known for it. One base away there is no much larger clone; base qualities are not given. This record comes from a study of cytomegalovirus exposure and HLA in healthy donors (dated by TCRdb to between 2016 and 2019). Concerning the study at large: An earlier analysis of roughly 610 of the donors reported approximately 300 Gb of sequence data and 95 million to 140 million unique TCR beta sequences obtained from around 190 million T cells. About 320 gigabases of sequencing data and 70 million to 100 million unique TCR sequences were included in an early release covering over 600 HLA-typed donors. Of the roughly 400 genotyped donors, roughly 76% were placed in the genetic ancestry cluster associated with self-reported Caucasian donors. The study aimed to test whether signatures of past pathogen exposure could be identified by cataloging public T cell receptors. The study profiled the T cell repertoires of under 850 subjects by immunosequencing and related them to cytomegalovirus serostatus. Besides the first cohort of around 670 subjects, a separate validation cohort made up of 120 different subjects was used. The study combined high-throughput TCR immunosequencing, statistical association of individual TCRs with disease status, and machine learning to predict cytomegalovirus infection status. In a later analysis, previously published TCR beta repertoires from 550 to 750 donors were re-analyzed and high-resolution HLA genotyping was added so that TCR occurrence patterns could be studied. Rather than drawing on any new phenotypic data, the later analysis identified candidate immune exposures from TCR beta sequences and the way those sequences occurred across donors. In an earlier analysis of roughly 540 of the donors, high-throughput TCR beta sequencing was used to judge whether each TCR beta V gene segment behaved as functional or pseudogenic. Alongside the repertoire data, information on donor age, sex, ethnicity and CMV serostatus was compiled. A later genetic analysis used genome-wide SNP genotypes for about 55% of the 666 donors, treating that subset as a discovery cohort. Every discovery cohort repertoire had been produced on one sequencing platform. Class I and class II HLA loci were covered by the typing at four-digit resolution. The number of donors typed differed by locus, with about 629-640 for A, B, C, DRB1 and DQB1, more than 500 for DQA1, 606 for DPA1, and approximately 470 for DPB1. Roughly 5 DR-DQ haplotypes were handled as single units for association and clustering, since linkage in the cohort was strong. Among a few hundred genotyped donors of the cohort, an average of approximately 230,000 unique TCR beta nucleotide sequences were sequenced per donor, roughly a sixth of them non-productive.

Library creation used the immunoSEQ multiplex PCR assay. A mixture of 60 forward primers for TCR Vbeta segments and 13 reverse primers for TCR Jbeta segments was used in the multiplex PCR. Amplification of the CDR3 region of rearranged TCR beta genes was performed with a multiplex PCR assay on genomic DNA. The Illumina HiSeq System was used to sequence the amplified TCR beta libraries as 87-base-pair reads. The source study handled its data this way. A later analysis tallied around 87 million unique TCR beta chains across the approximately 670 repertoires, and around 12 million of those chains were shared by two or more donors. To remove PCR and sequencing errors, raw reads were error-corrected and collapsed into unique sequences using a nearest-neighbor algorithm that merged closely related sequences. Alignment of CDR3 sequences to IMGT reference sequences was used to assign V, D and J gene segments. For a sequence to be retained, a match of at least six nucleotides to both a V gene segment and a J gene segment was required. Rearrangements were classified as productive when the CDR3 lacked stop codons and remained in frame with V and J, and all other rearrangements were classified as non-productive. CDR3 was defined by IMGT convention, running from the second conserved V-encoded cysteine to the conserved J-encoded phenylalanine. In an earlier analysis of roughly 580 of the donors, sequences lacking an unambiguous match to a single V gene segment were excluded. In an earlier analysis of approximately 560 of the donors, a V segment was called functional when productive rearrangements were above 56.7%, and segregating when the standard deviation between donors exceeded 5%. To diagnose cytomegalovirus status from the catalog of TCR beta chain sequences, a statistical classification framework was built. In a later analysis, V and J genes were assigned by comparing TCR nucleotide sequences against IMGT/GENE-DB human TR gene sequences. Using the TCRdist pipeline, a later analysis assigned CDR3 sequences along with most-parsimonious VDJ recombination scenarios. In a later analysis, every TCR beta chain was defined by the combination of its CDR3 amino acid sequence and its V-gene family, and reads without a unique V-gene family were dropped. As a way to deal with suspected cross-contamination and a sequencing artifact, a later analysis dropped 450 to 700 nucleotide sequences that were highly shared and had low generation probability. In a later analysis, a clonal expansion index was calculated for each public chain from normalized within-repertoire ranks of inferred template counts. In a later analysis, generation probabilities were computed with a VDJ recombination model fitted to out-of-frame rearrangements, and the resulting probabilities were checked against IGoR. Hypergeometric tests were used in a later analysis to score TCR-TCR, TCR-HLA and TCR-CMV co-occurrence, with a repertoire-size bias correction applied to the TCR pairs. In a later analysis, false discovery rates were estimated by permuting HLA or CMV assignments 20 times. In a later analysis, co-occurring TCRs were grouped using DBSCAN, with TCRdist sequence similarity added in when clustering inside HLA-allele-positive subsets. Co-occurrence clustering excluded repertoires with fewer than 30,000 or more than 120,000 public chains, plus five with anomalous nucleotide sharing. TCRdb mirrors the immuneACCESS table, restricted to in-frame sequences. Some clones are absent from its copies; in checked studies, under half trace to an unresolved V gene, and the reason for the others is unknown. Clonal size and the V and J genes are those of that table, whereas D and trimming came from the DNA. Here the sample has about 130,000 clones; 78% occur a single time. Around 3.6% of the sample goes to the ten largest clones.

The cohort consisted of 600 to 750 healthy bone marrow donors. At the time of sampling, all cohort members were nominally healthy, though unrecorded immune exposures were likely present. The donor was CMV seronegative and belonged to the group of 352 seronegative cohort members. A peripheral blood sample was collected from each donor, and TCR beta sequencing was performed on peripheral blood mononuclear cells. The Qiagen DNeasy Blood Extraction Kit was used to extract genomic DNA from the blood cell samples. The CDR3 has 14 amino acids, counting the end cysteine and phenylalanine. Of all the DNA, just the CDR3 is kept, 42 bases in frame from base 1. As encoded in the germline V gene (reference sequence), CDR1 is SGHNT while CDR2 is YYREEE. Trimmed from V: 4 bases; trimmed from J: 1 base; junction bases lacking a gene match: 2. Broad study findings and their caveats: The sequencing pipeline was judged likely to have produced a cluster of highly shared sequence variants as a technical artifact. The classifier was reported to diagnose cytomegalovirus status with high specificity and sensitivity in both the original cohort and the validation cohort. Across donors, most TCR sequences were observed very rarely, whereas some public TCRs were present in many individuals. Some IMGT-functional V segments, including TRBV6-2 and TRBV6-3, could not be distinguished by the 87-base-pair reads and were therefore excluded. A further reported finding was that TCR beta sequences accurately predicted the HLA-A and HLA-B alleles for most subjects in the first cohort. Approximately 18 rarely observed V segments, including chromosome 9 orphons, were excluded from the earlier analysis of about 600 of the donors because counts were too low. For the cohort, immune exposure information was limited to CMV serostatus. Correlated functional status among segregating V segments might be attributable to linkage disequilibrium, but an unknown experimental factor could not be ruled out. Several of the top co-occurrence clusters appeared to be linked to parvovirus B19, influenza, CMV and Epstein-Barr virus, according to a later analysis. Specific HLA alleles were associated with roughly 16,000 TCR beta sequences at a false discovery rate of 0.05 in a later analysis. Broadly in line with IMGT annotations, most TCR beta V segments showed up in productive rearrangements about 87% or about 30% of the time in an earlier analysis of some 590 of the donors. The presence/absence analyses assumed that sequencing depth was roughly uniform across donors, and that assumption may not be true. When HLA alleles, especially DR and DQ, strongly co-occurred, attributing TCR associations to individual alleles was difficult. In a later genetic analysis, fewer N-insertions in productive TCRs were reported among donors in an Asian-associated ancestry cluster than the roughly 700-donor mean. Because HLA typing was unavailable for some donors at each locus, only the typed subset was used in association tests. Three of the identified cytomegalovirus-associated TCR beta chains were confirmed in vitro to be specific for cytomegalovirus antigens. In a later analysis, TCR association rates were found to vary across HLA loci, with the most associated TCRs seen for DRB1 alleles and the fewest for HLA-C alleles. This cohort had only TCR beta chains sequenced, and the lack of alpha or paired-chain data limited which features could be detected. The authors suggested that the approach could potentially be extended to other disease states and immunological phenotypes. Compared with equally common non-associated chains, HLA-associated TCR beta chains in a later analysis were more clonally expanded and had lower generation probabilities. Most CMV-associated TCR beta chains appeared to be HLA-restricted in a later analysis, and the HLA associations seemed to be driven largely by CMV exposure. In a later genetic analysis, a missense DCLRE1C variant was associated with V-gene and J-gene trimming of TCR beta chains, and the association was replicated in an independent cohort. A total of roughly 160 TCR beta chains were listed by the study as associated with cytomegalovirus.

Specimen: PBMCs. The rearrangement joined TRBV5-4 to TRBJ2-3, and 8 junction bases match TRBD2. This TCR derives from a man aged 35 to 55 in good health and CMV-seronegative. The CDR3: CASSPLAGTDTQYF. The nucleotide sequence is given as TGTGCCAGCAGCCCACTAGCGGGCACAGATACGCAGTATTTT. Extended through the reference TRBV5-4 and TRBJ2-3 proteins, this CDR3 yields the full variable domain: ETGVTQSPTHLIKTRGQQVTLRCSSQSGHNTVSWYQQALGQGPQFIFQYYREEENGRGNFPPRFSGLQFPNYSSELNVNALELDDSALYLCASSPLAGTDTQYFGPGTRLTVL.